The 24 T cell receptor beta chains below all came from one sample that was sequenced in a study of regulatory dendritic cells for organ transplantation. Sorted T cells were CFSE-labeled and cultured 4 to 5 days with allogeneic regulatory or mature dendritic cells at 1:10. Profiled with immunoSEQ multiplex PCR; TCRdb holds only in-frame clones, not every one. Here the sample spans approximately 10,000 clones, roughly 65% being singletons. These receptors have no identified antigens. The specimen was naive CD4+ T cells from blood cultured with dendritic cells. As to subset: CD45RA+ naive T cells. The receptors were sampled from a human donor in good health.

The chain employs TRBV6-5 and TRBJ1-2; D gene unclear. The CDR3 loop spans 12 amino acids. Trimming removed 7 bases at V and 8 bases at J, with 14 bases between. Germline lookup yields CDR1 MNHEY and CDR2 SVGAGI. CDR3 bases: TGTGCCAGCAAGATGGGCCCCTCGGGCTACACCTTC. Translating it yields CASKMGPSGYTF.

The CDR3 sequence: CASSEGLSYNSPLHF. CDR3 sequence (DNA): TGTGCCAGCAGTGAAGGTCTATCTTATAATTCACCCCTCCACTTT. The chain uses TRBV2 and TRBJ1-6; no clear D gene. This CDR3 comprises 15 residues. V shed 1 base and J shed 4 bases, with 8 bases lying between them. Germline assignment: CDR1 SNHLY and CDR2 FYNNEI.

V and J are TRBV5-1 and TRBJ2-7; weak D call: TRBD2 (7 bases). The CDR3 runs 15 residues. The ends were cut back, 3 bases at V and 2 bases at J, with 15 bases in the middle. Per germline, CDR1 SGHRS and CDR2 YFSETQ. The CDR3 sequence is CASSSGAGHTYEQYF. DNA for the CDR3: TGCGCCAGCAGCTCCGGAGCGGGACATACCTACGAGCAGTACTTC.

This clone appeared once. The CDR3 DNA follows: TGTGCCAGCACCATCAGGGGAACTAATGAAAAACTGTTTTTT. The encoded protein is CASTIRGTNEKLFF. The rearrangement uses TRBV2 and TRBJ1-4; D is perhaps TRBD1 (6 bases). The CDR3 loop spans 14 amino acids. The V end was cut by 7 bases, the J end by 1 base, with 10 bases between. From germline, CDR1 is SNHLY and CDR2 FYNNEI.

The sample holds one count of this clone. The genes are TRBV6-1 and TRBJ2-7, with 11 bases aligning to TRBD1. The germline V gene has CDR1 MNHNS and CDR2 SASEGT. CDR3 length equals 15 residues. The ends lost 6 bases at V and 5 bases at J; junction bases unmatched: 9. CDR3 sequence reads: CASRPRTGGGHEQYF. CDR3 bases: TGTGCCAGCAGGCCCAGGACAGGGGGCGGGCACGAGCAGTACTTC.

CDR3 in amino acids: CASSQATGTGARLHNSPLHF. CDR3 nucleotide sequence: TGCGCCAGCAGCCAGGCGACGGGGACAGGGGCCCGGCTCCATAATTCACCCCTCCACTTT. The chain recombines TRBV4-3 with TRBJ1-6; the match to TRBD1 covers 10 bases. The J segment lost 5 bases and the V segment lost 3 bases, leaving 16 bases of the junction unmatched. The germline gives CDR1 LGHNA, CDR2 YSLEER. This CDR3 spans 20 amino acids.

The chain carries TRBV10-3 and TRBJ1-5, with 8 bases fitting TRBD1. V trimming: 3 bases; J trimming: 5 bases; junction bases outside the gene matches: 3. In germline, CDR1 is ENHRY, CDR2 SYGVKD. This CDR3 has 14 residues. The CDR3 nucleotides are TGTGCCATCAGTGAAGGACAGGGAGATCAGCCCCAGCATTTT. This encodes CAISEGQGDQPQHF.

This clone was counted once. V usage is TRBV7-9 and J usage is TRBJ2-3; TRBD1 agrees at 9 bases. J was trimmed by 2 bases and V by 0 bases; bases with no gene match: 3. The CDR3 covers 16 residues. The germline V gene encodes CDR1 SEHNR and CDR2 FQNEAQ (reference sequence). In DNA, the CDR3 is TGTGCCAGCAGCTTAGCGGGACAGGGATACACAGATACGCAGTATTTT. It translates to CASSLAGQGYTDTQYF.

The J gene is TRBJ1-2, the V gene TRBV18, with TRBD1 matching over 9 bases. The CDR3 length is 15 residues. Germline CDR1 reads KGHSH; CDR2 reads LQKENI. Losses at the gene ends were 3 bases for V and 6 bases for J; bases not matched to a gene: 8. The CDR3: CASSPLQGAPDGYTF. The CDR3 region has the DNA TGTGCCAGCTCACCCCTACAGGGGGCGCCCGATGGCTACACCTTC.

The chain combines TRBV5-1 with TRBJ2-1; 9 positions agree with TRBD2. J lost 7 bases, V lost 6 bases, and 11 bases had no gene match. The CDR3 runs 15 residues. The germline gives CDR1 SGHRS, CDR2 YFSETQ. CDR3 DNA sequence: TGCGCCAGCAACCCGCAGGGACTAGCTGGTAATGAGCAGTTCTTC. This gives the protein CASNPQGLAGNEQFF.

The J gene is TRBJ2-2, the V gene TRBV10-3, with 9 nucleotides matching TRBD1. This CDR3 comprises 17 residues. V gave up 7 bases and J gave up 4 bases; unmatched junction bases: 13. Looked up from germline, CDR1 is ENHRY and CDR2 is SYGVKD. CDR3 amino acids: CAITPYSQGASTGELFF. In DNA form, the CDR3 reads TGTGCCATCACACCATACTCACAGGGGGCGAGCACCGGGGAGCTGTTTTTT.

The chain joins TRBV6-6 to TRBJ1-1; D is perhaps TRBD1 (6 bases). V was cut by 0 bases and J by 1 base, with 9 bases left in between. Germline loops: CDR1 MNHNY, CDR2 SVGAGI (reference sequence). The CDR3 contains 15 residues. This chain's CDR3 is CASSYSARGNTEAFF. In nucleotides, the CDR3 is TGTGCCAGCAGTTACTCAGCCAGGGGGAACACTGAAGCTTTCTTT.

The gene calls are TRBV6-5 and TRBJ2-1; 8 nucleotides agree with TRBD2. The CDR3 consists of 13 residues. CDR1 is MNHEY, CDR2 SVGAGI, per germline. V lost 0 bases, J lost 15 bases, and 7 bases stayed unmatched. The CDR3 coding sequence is TGTGCCAGCAGTTACTCGATGGGCGGGGGGTTGTTCTTC. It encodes CASSYSMGGGLFF.

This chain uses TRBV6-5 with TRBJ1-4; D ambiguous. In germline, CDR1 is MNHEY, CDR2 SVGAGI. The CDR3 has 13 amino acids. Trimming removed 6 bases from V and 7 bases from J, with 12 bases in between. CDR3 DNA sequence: TGTGCCAGCAGAAGGAGAGAGACTGAAAAACTGTTTTTT. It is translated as CASRRRETEKLFF.

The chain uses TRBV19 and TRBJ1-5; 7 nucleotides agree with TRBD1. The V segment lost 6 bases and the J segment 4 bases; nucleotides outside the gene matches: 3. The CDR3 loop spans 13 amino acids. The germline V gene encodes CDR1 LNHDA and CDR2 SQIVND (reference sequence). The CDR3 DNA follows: TGTGCCAGTAGGGCCAGGGGGAATCAGCCCCAGCATTTT. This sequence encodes CASRARGNQPQHF.

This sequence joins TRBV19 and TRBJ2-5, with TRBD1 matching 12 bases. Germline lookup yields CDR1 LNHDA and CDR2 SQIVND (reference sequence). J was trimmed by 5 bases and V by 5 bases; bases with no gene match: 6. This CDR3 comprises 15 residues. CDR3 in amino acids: CASSDGTGGEETQYF. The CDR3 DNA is TGTGCCAGTAGTGATGGGACAGGGGGCGAGGAGACCCAGTACTTC. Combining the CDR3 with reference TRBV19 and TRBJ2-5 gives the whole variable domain DGGITQSPKYLFRKEGQNVTLSCEQNLNHDAMYWYRQDPGQGLRLIYYSQIVNDFQKGDIAEGYSVSREKKESFPLTVTSAQKNPTAFYLCASSDGTGGEETQYFGPGTRLLVL.

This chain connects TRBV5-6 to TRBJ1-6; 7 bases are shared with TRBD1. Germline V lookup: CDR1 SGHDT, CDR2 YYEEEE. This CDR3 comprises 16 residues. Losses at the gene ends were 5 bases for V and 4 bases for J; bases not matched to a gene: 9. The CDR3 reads CASSGLRDSYNSPLHF. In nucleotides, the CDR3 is TGTGCCAGCAGTGGGCTCCGGGACAGTTATAATTCACCCCTCCACTTT.

The CDR3 is CAISGDRGNEKLFF. Written as DNA, the CDR3 is TGTGCCATCAGTGGGGACAGGGGTAATGAAAAACTGTTTTTT. The chain carries TRBV10-3 and TRBJ1-4; 10 bases line up with TRBD1. Per germline, CDR1 ENHRY and CDR2 SYGVKD. This CDR3 is built from 14 residues. V shed 4 bases, J shed 4 bases, and the junction held 0 bases outside the gene matches.

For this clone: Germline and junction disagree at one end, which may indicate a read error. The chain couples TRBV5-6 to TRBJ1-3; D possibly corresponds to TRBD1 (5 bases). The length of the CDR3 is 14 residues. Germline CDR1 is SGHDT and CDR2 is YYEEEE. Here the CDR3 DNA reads TGTGCCAGCAGCTTCCGAGACAGTGGAGACACCATATATTTT. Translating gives CASSFRDSGDTIYF.

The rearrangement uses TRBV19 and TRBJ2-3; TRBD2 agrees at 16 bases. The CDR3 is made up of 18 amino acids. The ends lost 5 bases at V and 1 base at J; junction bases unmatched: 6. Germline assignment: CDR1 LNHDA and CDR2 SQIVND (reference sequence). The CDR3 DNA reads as TGTGCCAGTAGTCCGGGGACTAGCGGGGGGGCGGGCACAGATACGCAGTATTTT. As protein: CASSPGTSGGAGTDTQYF.

The CDR3 nucleotides are TGTGCCATCAGTGAGGGCCTAGCGGGGGTTTCCGGGGAGCTGTTTTTT. The encoded protein is CAISEGLAGVSGELFF. The chain uses TRBV10-3 and TRBJ2-2, with TRBD2 identical over 10 bases. CDR1 ENHRY and CDR2 SYGVKD come from the germline V gene. The junction had 6 bases not matched to a gene; V was cut back by 2 bases and J by 6 bases. The CDR3 is made up of 16 amino acids.

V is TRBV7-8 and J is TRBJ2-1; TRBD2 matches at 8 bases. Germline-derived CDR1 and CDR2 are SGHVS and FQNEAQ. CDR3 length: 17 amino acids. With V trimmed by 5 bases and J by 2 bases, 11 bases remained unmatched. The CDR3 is CASSRLLADATYNEQFF. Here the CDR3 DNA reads TGTGCCAGCAGCCGCCTACTAGCGGACGCTACCTACAATGAGCAGTTCTTC.

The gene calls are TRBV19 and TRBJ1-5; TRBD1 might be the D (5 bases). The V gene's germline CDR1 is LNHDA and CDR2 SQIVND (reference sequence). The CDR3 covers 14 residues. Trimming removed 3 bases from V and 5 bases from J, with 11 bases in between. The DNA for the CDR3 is TGTGCCAGTAGTATCGGCAGGGTTCATCAGCCCCAGCATTTT. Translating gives CASSIGRVHQPQHF.

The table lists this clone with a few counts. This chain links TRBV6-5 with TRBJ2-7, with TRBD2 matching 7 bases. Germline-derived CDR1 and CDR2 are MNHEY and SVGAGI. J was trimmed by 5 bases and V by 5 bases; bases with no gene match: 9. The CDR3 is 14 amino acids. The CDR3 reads CASSPAGQRNEQYF. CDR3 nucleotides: TGTGCCAGCAGTCCAGCGGGGCAAAGGAACGAGCAGTACTTC.